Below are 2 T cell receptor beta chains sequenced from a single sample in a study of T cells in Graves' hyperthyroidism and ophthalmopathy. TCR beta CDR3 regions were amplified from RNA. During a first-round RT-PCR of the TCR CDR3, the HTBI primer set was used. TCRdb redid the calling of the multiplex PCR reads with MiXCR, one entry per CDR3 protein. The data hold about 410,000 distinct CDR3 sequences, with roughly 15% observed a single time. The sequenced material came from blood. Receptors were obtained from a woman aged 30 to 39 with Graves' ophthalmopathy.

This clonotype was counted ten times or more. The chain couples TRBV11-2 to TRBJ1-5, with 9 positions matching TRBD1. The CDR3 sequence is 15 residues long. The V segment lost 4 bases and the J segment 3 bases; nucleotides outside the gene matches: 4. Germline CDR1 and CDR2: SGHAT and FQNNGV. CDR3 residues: CASSSTGGYNQPQHF. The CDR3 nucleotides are TGTGCCAGCAGCTCCACAGGGGGCTACAATCAGCCCCAGCATTTT.

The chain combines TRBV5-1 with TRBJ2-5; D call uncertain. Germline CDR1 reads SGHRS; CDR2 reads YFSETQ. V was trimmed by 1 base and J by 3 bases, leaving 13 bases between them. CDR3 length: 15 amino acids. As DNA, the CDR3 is TGCGCCAGCAGCTTGTATGTAGAAAGCGAAGAGACCCAGTACTTC. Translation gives CASSLYVESEETQYF.